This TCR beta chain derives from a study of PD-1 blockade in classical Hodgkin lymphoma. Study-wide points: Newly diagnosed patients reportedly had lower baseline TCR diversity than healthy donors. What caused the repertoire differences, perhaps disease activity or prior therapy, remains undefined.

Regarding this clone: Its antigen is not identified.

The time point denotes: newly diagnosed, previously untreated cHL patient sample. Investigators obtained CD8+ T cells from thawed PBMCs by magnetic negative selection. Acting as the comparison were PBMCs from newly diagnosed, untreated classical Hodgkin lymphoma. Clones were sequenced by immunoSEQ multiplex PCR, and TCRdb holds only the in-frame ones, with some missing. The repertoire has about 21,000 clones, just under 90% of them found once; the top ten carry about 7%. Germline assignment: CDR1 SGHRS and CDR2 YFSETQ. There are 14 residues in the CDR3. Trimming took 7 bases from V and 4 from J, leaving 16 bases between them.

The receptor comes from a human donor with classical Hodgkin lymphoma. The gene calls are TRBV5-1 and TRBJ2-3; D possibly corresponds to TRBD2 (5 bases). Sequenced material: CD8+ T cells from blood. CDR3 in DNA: TGCGCCAGCTCCTTCCGAGGGTTGGCAGATACGCAGTATTTT. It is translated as CASSFRGLADTQYF.